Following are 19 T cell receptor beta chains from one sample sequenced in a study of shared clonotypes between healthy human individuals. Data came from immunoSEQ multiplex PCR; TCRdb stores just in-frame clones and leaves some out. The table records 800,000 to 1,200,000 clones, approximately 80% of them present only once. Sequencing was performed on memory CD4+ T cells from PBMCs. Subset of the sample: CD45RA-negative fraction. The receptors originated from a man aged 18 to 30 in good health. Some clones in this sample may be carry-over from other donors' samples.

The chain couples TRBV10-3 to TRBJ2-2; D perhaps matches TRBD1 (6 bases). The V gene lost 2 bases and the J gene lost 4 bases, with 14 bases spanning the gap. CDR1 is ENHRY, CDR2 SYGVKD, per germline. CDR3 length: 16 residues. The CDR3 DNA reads TGTGCCATCAGTGAGAGAATGGCAGGGGCCACCGGGGAGCTGTTTTTT. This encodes CAISERMAGATGELFF.

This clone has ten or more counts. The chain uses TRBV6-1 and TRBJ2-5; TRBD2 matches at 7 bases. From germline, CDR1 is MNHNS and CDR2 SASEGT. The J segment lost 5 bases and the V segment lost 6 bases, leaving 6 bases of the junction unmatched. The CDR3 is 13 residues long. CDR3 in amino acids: CASSRDYRETQYF. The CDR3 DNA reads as TGTGCCAGCAGCCGGGACTACAGGGAGACCCAGTACTTC.

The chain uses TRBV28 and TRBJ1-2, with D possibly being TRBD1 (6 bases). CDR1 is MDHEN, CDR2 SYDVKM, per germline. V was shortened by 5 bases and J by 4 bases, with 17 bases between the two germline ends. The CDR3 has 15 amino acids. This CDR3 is CASSPLGGLAYGYTF. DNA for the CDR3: TGTGCCAGCAGTCCCCTGGGGGGGCTGGCCTATGGCTACACCTTC.

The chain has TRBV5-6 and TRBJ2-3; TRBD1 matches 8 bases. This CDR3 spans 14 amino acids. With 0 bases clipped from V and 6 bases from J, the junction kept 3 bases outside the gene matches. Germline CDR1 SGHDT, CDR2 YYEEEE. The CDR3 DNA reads TGTGCCAGCAGCTTGGGGCAGGGGGCCGATACGCAGTATTTT. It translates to CASSLGQGADTQYF. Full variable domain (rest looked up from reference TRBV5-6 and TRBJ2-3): DAGVTQSPTHLIKTRGQQVTLRCSPKSGHDTVSWYQQALGQGPQFIFQYYEEEERQRGNFPDRFSGHQFPNYSSELNVNALLLGDSALYLCASSLGQGADTQYFGPGTRLTVL.

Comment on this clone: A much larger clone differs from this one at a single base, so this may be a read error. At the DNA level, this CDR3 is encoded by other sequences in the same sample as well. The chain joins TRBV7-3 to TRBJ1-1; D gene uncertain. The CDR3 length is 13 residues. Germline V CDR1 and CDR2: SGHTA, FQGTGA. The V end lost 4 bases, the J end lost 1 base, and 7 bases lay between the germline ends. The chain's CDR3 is CASSSQENTEAFF. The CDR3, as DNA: TGTGCCAGCAGCTCCCAGGAGAACACTGAAGCTTTCTTT.

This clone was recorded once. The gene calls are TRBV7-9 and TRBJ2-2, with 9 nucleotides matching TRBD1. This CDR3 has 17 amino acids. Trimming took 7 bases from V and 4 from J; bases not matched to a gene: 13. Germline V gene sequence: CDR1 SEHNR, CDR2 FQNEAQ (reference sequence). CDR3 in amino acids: CASTFTPGQGFTGELFF. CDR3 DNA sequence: TGTGCCAGCACCTTCACGCCGGGACAGGGTTTCACCGGGGAGCTGTTTTTT.

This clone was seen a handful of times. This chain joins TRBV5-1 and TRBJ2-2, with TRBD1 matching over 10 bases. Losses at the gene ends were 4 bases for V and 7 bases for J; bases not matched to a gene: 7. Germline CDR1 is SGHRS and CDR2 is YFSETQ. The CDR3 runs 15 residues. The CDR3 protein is CASSPGTGVNGELFF. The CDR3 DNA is TGCGCCAGCAGCCCCGGGACAGGGGTTAACGGGGAGCTGTTTTTT.

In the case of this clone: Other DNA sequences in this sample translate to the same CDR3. For the CDR3, the DNA is TGCAGCGTTGAGGGTGGGCTAGCGGGAGATGATGAGCAGTTCTTC. This gives the protein CSVEGGLAGDDEQFF. This chain uses TRBV29-1 with TRBJ2-1; TRBD2 matches at 10 bases. The CDR3 has 15 amino acids. Per germline, CDR1 SQVTM and CDR2 ANQGSEA. The V and J ends lost 3 bases and 8 bases, in that order; junction bases with no gene match: 10.

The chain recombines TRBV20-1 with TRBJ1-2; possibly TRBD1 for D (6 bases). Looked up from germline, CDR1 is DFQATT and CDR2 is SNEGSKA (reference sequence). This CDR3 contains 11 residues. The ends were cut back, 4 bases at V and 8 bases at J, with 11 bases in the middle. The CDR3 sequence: CSATPGDGYTF. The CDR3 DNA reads TGCAGTGCTACACCAGGGGACGGCTACACCTTC.

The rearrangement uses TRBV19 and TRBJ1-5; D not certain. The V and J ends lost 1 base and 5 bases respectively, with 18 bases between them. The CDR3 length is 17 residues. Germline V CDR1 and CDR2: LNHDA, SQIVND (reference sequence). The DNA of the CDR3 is TGTGCCAGTAGTATAGGTTGGGGAACACTTAACGATCAGCCCCAGCATTTT. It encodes CASSIGWGTLNDQPQHF.

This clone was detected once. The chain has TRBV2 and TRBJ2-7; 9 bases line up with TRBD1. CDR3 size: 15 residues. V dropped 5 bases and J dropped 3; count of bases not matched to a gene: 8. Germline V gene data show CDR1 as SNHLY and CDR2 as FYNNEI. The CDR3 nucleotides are TGTGCCAGCAGTCTTGGAGGGACAGGGAACTACGAGCAGTACTTC. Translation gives CASSLGGTGNYEQYF.

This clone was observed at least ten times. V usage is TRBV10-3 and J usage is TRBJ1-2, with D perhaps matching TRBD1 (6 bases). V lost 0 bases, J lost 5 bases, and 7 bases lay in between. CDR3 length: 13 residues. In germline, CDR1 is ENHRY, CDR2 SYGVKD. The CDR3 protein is CAISESTGYGYTF. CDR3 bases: TGTGCCATCAGTGAGTCAACAGGGTATGGCTACACCTTC.

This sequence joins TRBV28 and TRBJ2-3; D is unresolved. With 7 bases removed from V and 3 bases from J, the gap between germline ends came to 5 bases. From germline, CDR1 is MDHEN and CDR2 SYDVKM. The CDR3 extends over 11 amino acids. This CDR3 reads CASKQTDTQYF. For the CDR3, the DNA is TGTGCCAGCAAACAAACAGATACGCAGTATTTT.

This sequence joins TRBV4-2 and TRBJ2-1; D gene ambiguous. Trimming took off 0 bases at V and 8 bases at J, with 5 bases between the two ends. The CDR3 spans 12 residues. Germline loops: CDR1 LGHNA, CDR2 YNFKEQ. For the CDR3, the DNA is TGTGCCAGCAGCCAAGATCAGCATGAGCAGTTCTTC. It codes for CASSQDQHEQFF.

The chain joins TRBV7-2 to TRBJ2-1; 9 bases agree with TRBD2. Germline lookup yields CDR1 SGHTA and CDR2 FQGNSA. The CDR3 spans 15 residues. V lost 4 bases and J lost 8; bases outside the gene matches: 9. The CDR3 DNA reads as TGTGCCAGCAGCTCTACCGGGACTAGCTATCATGAGCAGTTCTTC. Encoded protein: CASSSTGTSYHEQFF.

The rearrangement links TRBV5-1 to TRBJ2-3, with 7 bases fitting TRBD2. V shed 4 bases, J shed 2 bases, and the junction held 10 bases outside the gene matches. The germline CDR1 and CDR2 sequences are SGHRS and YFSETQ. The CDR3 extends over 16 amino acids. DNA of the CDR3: TGCGCCAGCAGCGCCACACGGGGGGACCCCACAGATACGCAGTATTTT. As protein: CASSATRGDPTDTQYF.

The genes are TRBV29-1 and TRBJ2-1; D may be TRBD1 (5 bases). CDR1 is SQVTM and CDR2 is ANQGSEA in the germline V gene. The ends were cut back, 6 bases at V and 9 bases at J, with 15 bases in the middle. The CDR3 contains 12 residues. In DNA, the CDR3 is TGCAGCGTCGGTTCCCAGGGTCTTGAGCAGTTCTTC. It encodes CSVGSQGLEQFF.

The CDR3 here is CASSSRQGLPGNTIYF. The DNA for the CDR3 is TGTGCCAGCAGTAGTCGACAGGGTTTACCTGGAAACACCATATATTTT. The rearrangement joins TRBV27 to TRBJ1-3; 7 bases are a match to TRBD1. Losses at the gene ends were 5 bases for V and 2 bases for J; bases not matched to a gene: 9. This CDR3 has 16 amino acids. The V gene's germline CDR1 is MNHEY and CDR2 SMNVEV (reference sequence).

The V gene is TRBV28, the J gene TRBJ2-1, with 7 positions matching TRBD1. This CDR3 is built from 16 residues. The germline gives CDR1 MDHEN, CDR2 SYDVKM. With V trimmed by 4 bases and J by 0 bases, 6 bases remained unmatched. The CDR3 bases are TGTGCCAGCAGTTCTTCCGGGACAGTCTCCTACAATGAGCAGTTCTTC. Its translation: CASSSSGTVSYNEQFF.